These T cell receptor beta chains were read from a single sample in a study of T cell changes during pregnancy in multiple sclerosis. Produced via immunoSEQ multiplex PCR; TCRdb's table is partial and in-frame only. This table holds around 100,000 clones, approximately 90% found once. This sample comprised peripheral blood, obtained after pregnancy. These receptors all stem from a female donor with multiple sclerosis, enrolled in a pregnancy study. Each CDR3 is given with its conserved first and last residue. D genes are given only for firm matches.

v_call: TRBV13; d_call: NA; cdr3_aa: CASSSTDNYGYTF
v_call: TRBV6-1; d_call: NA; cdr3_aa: CASSEVRGSGNTEAFF
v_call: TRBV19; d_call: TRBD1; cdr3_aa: CASSLADRGRDEQFF
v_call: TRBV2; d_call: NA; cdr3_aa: CASSQDYGYTF
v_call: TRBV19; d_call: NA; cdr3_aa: CASSLFTGELFF
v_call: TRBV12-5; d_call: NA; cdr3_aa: CASGSEKTQYF
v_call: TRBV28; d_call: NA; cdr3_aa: CASSLYGDYYGYTF
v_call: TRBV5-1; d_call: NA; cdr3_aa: CASGSFSSYNEQFF
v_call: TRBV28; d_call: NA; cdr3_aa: CASSLSGAGANVLTF
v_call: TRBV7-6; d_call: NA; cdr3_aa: CASSLQENTEAFF
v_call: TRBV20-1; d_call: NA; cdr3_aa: CSARNNQDQYF
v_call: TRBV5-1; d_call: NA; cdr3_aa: CASSLEGVYEQYF
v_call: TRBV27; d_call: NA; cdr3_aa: CASSSRGYNSPLHF
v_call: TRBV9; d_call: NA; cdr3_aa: CASSGYRTTNYGYTF
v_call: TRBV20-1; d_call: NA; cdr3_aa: CSARHTDTQYF
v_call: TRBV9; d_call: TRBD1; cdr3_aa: CASSSRTGWSKTQETQYF
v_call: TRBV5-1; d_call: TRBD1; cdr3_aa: CASSPRDSVSNYGYTF
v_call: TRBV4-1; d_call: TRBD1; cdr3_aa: CASSQEPGTVNSYEQYF
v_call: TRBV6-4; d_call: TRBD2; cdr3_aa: CASRPSPSGSPNEQFF
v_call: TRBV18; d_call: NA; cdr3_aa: CASSPTQGSRNEKLFF
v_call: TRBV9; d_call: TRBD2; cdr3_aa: CASSVRTSETGELFF
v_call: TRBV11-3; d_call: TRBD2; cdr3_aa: CASSLDSLAGGPGSYNEQFF
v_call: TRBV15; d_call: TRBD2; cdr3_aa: CATSRDFSAGGTDTQYF
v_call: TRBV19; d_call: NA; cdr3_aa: CASSNRQNNQPQHF
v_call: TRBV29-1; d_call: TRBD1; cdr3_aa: CSVADRGRGVGELFF
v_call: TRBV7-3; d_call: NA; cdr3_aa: CASSLMGSGRANEQFF
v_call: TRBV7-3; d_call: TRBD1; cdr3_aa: CASSLSTGAHTDTQYF
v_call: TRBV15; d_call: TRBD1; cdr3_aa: CATSRVGTGFHEQYF
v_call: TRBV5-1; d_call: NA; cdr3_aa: CASSPQRGVGTEAFF
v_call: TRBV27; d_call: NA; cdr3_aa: CASSPPGTNLYGYTF
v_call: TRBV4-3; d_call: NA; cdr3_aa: CASSPRPGGDYGYTF
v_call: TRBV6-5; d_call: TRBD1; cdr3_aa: CASSYHRGTYEQYF
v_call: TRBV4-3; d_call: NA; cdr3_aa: CASSQDRIGGYSRNTEAFF
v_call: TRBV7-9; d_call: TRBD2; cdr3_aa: CASSPWTSGDNEQFF
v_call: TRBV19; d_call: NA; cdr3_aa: CASSMFDGARSRSYGYTF
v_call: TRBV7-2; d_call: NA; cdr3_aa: CASSLTVDQETQYF
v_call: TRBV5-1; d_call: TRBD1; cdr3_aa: CASSFGGTGGLETQYF
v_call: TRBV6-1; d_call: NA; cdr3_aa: CASATGVDNEQFF
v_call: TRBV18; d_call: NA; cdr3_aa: CASSPARISYNEQFF